This T cell receptor (beta chain) was retrieved from a study of cytomegalovirus exposure and HLA in healthy donors. Overall study findings and caveats: In an earlier analysis, productive rearrangement rates for most beta V segments clustered near 87% or 30%. It was taken for granted in presence/absence analyses that sequencing depth across donors was roughly uniform.

Comment on this clone: What it recognizes is unknown.

The length of the CDR3 is 14 residues. Germline CDR1 KGHSH, CDR2 LQKENI. The V and J ends lost 3 bases and 4 bases respectively, with 12 bases between them. Primers: 60 Vbeta forward and 13 Jbeta reverse. Profiled with immunoSEQ multiplex PCR; TCRdb holds only in-frame clones, not every one. The sample carries some 44,000 clones, 75% to 90% recorded once. Sequencing used PBMCs. V is TRBV18 and J is TRBJ2-5, with D uncertain. This receptor was taken from a woman between 40 and 50 years old in good health and CMV-seropositive. CDR3 amino acids: CASSPTTVRETQYF. Written as DNA, the CDR3 is TGTGCCAGCTCACCGACAACAGTCCGAGAGACCCAGTACTTC.